This is a list of T cell receptor beta chains from one sample in a study of naive and memory T cell subsets. MiXCR, applied by TCRdb to the UMI-ligation and nested PCR reads, yields one record per CDR3 protein. The sample records some 150,000 distinct CDR3 sequences, more than 15% being singletons. Sequencing was done on a sample of naive CD4+ T cells from blood. The receptor source for this set is a human donor in good health. Each CDR3 is given with its conserved first and last residue. The order of the fields is J gene, V gene, CDR3 protein.

J: TRBJ2-3; V: TRBV29-1; CDR3: CSVEDMAGSTDTQYF
J: TRBJ2-7; V: TRBV6-5; CDR3: CASSPRGAGVYEQYF
J: TRBJ2-1; V: TRBV11-2; CDR3: CASSLIGTRRSYNEQFF
J: TRBJ2-7; V: TRBV4-1; CDR3: CASSQGRRAGSSYEQYF
J: TRBJ1-6; V: TRBV12-3/TRBV12-4; CDR3: CASSLFPDPSPLHF
J: TRBJ2-5; V: TRBV5-1; CDR3: CASSRDSTQETQYF
J: TRBJ2-3; V: TRBV10-3; CDR3: CAISPGSVILYF
J: TRBJ2-7; V: TRBV20-1; CDR3: CSARDVTGDYYEQYF
J: TRBJ2-7; V: TRBV20-1; CDR3: CSARSPLGPPQYF
J: TRBJ2-5; V: TRBV12-3/TRBV12-4; CDR3: CASSYGTSLEETQYF
J: TRBJ2-2; V: TRBV5-1; CDR3: CASSGTGTSRSNTGELFF
J: TRBJ2-6; V: TRBV6-6; CDR3: CASSYYSAYTGANVLTF
J: TRBJ2-5; V: TRBV11-2; CDR3: CASSIQRTAGAQYF
J: TRBJ1-4; V: TRBV12-3/TRBV12-4; CDR3: CASSLVLGKLFF
J: TRBJ2-1; V: TRBV24-1; CDR3: CATSDAGTGANEQFF
J: TRBJ2-1; V: TRBV24-1; CDR3: CATSDPGQRSYNEQFF
J: TRBJ2-3; V: TRBV24-1; CDR3: CATSGADTDTQYF
J: TRBJ1-4; V: TRBV4-3; CDR3: CASSQDQGGTNEKLFF
J: TRBJ1-2; V: TRBV7-2; CDR3: CASSLRALNYGYTF
J: TRBJ2-1; V: TRBV7-8; CDR3: CASSLFPSGASYNEQFF
J: TRBJ2-3; V: TRBV6-4; CDR3: CASSDSRGYTQYF
J: TRBJ2-3; V: TRBV29-1; CDR3: CSVDGTSITDTQYF
J: TRBJ2-5; V: TRBV29-1; CDR3: CSVQYRQTTQETQYF
J: TRBJ1-5; V: TRBV19; CDR3: CASSMGRREQERYSNQPQHF
J: TRBJ1-6; V: TRBV7-9; CDR3: CASTPGQPNSPLHF
J: TRBJ1-6; V: TRBV30; CDR3: CAWRDRGNSPLHF
J: TRBJ2-2; V: TRBV2; CDR3: CASSDTRAAGELFF
J: TRBJ2-4; V: TRBV2; CDR3: CASITTSGKNIQYF
J: TRBJ2-1; V: TRBV18; CDR3: CASSSRGGEQFF
J: TRBJ1-4; V: TRBV15; CDR3: CATSRDQSNEKLFF
J: TRBJ2-7; V: TRBV6-2/TRBV6-3; CDR3: CASSPDGRGSSYEQYF
J: TRBJ2-2; V: TRBV11-2; CDR3: CASSLSELNTGELFF
J: TRBJ2-4; V: TRBV7-2; CDR3: CASSLELAGGMNIQYF
J: TRBJ2-7; V: TRBV21-1; CDR3: CASSKTSLAGAHSYEQYF
J: TRBJ2-6; V: TRBV28; CDR3: CASSFPGAGANVLTF
J: TRBJ1-6; V: TRBV27; CDR3: CATRQGSSYNSPLHF
J: TRBJ2-6; V: TRBV3-1; CDR3: CASSPYSGANVLTF
J: TRBJ2-1; V: TRBV30; CDR3: CAQGVAYNEQFF
J: TRBJ2-4; V: TRBV2; CDR3: CASSRDRTANIQYF
J: TRBJ2-7; V: TRBV20-1; CDR3: CSASPTRLAGLPYEQYF
J: TRBJ2-5; V: TRBV19; CDR3: CASSIGDRQGQETQYF
J: TRBJ2-3; V: TRBV11-2; CDR3: CASSLASGGRTDTQYF
J: TRBJ2-1; V: TRBV9; CDR3: CASSPRQGPLCRDEQFF
J: TRBJ2-1; V: TRBV4-1; CDR3: CASSQEGLYNEQFF
J: TRBJ2-3; V: TRBV7-2; CDR3: CASRQPGDSTDTQYF
J: TRBJ2-5; V: TRBV19; CDR3: CASRRTGGIQVLETQYF
J: TRBJ2-2; V: TRBV7-8; CDR3: CASSNRDLNTGELFF
J: TRBJ2-7; V: TRBV25-1; CDR3: CASSSQGQREEYF
J: TRBJ2-7; V: TRBV6-2/TRBV6-3; CDR3: CASKELGNYEQYF
J: TRBJ1-1; V: TRBV11-1; CDR3: CASSLAYAAGTEAFF
J: TRBJ1-5; V: TRBV12-3/TRBV12-4; CDR3: CASSFQYSNQPQHF
J: TRBJ2-1; V: TRBV18; CDR3: CASSPPPGQGPFNEQFF
J: TRBJ2-1; V: TRBV5-1; CDR3: CASSSLEREANEQFF
J: TRBJ1-1; V: TRBV29-1; CDR3: CSVERHENTEAFF
J: TRBJ2-2; V: TRBV29-1; CDR3: CSVSPQEWGGELFF